These T cell receptor beta chains were read from a single sample in a study of T cells in localized non-small cell lung cancer. The protocol was immunoSEQ multiplex PCR, while the TCRdb copy is restricted to in-frame clones and leaves out a portion. The table has about 43,000 clones, about 91% seen once. This specimen was PBMCs, taken before any cancer treatment. These receptors were taken from a woman aged 40-75 years with stage II lung adenocarcinoma. Each CDR3 is given with its conserved first and last residue. D genes are given only for firm matches. Clone sizes are given selectively: once, few, many, or a class where the clone is expanded.

size,length,D,J,V,CDR3,DNA
few,12,TRBD1,TRBJ1-6,TRBV5-1,CASSRDSSPLHF,TGCGCCAGCAGCCGGGACAGCTCACCCCTCCACTTT
.,14,.,TRBJ2-7,TRBV28,CASSFAGNSYEQYF,TGTGCCAGCAGTTTTGCGGGAAACTCCTACGAGCAGTACTTC
.,14,.,TRBJ2-5,TRBV2,CATNRLATEETQYF,TGTGCCACCAACCGGCTAGCGACGGAAGAGACCCAGTACTTC
once,16,.,TRBJ2-5,TRBV4-1,CASSQESGTRGETQYF,TGCGCCAGCAGCCAGGAGAGCGGAACGAGGGGAGAGACCCAGTACTTC
.,16,.,TRBJ2-2,TRBV10-1,CASSALRPGVTGELFF,TGCGCCAGCAGTGCTTTACGGCCAGGGGTGACCGGGGAGCTGTTTTTT
.,13,.,TRBJ2-2,TRBV5-1,CASSSGSTGELFF,TGCGCCAGCAGCTCAGGGAGCACCGGGGAGCTGTTTTTT
.,15,TRBD2,TRBJ2-3,TRBV28,CASSFFGGTTDTQYF,TGTGCCAGCAGTTTTTTCGGGGGGACCACAGATACGCAGTATTTT
.,13,.,TRBJ2-4,TRBV5-1,CASSSYREDIQYF,TGCGCCAGCAGCTCCTACAGGGAAGACATTCAGTACTTC
.,15,TRBD1,TRBJ1-5,TRBV19,CASRTGTGSNQPQHF,TGTGCCAGCCGGACCGGGACAGGGAGCAATCAGCCCCAGCATTTT
.,15,TRBD1,TRBJ2-3,TRBV4-1,CASSQGDRSTDTQYF,TGCGCCAGCAGCCAAGGGGACAGGTCCACAGATACGCAGTATTTT
.,14,.,TRBJ2-1,TRBV19,CASSIISSYNEQFF,TGTGCCAGTAGTATAATAAGCTCCTACAATGAGCAGTTCTTC
.,17,.,TRBJ1-3,TRBV18,CASSPPRYRVSGNTIYF,TGTGCCAGCTCACCACCTAGGTACAGGGTCTCTGGAAACACCATATATTTT
.,15,.,TRBJ1-6,TRBV29-1,CSVQPPNLYNSPLHF,TGCAGCGTTCAACCCCCGAACCTCTATAATTCACCCCTCCACTTT
.,14,.,TRBJ1-6,TRBV5-1,CASSLTGDNLPLHF,TGCGCCAGCAGCTTGACAGGTGATAATTTACCCCTCCACTTT
few,13,.,TRBJ1-1,TRBV10-2,CASSGREYTEAFF,TGCGCCAGCAGTGGGCGGGAATACACTGAAGCTTTCTTT
.,16,.,TRBJ2-1,TRBV6-1,CASSELGGARVYEQFF,TGTGCCAGCAGTGAGTTAGGAGGGGCAAGAGTCTATGAGCAGTTCTTC
.,13,TRBD1,TRBJ1-5,TRBV7-8,CASSFGQGQPQHF,TGTGCCAGCAGCTTTGGACAGGGCCAGCCCCAGCATTTT
once,15,.,TRBJ2-1,TRBV7-9,CASTGLGSSYNEQFF,TGTGCCAGCACCGGGCTGGGGAGCTCCTACAATGAGCAGTTCTTC
.,17,TRBD2,TRBJ2-7,TRBV28,CASSFVASGLFTYEQYF,TGTGCCAGCAGTTTTGTGGCTAGCGGGCTCTTTACCTACGAGCAGTACTTC
.,13,.,TRBJ2-2,TRBV6-1,CASSESRDGELFF,TGTGCCAGCAGTGAATCCAGAGACGGGGAGCTGTTTTTT
once,18,.,TRBJ1-3,TRBV11-2,CASSFIPRGAFAGNTIYF,TGTGCCAGCAGCTTTATCCCGCGTGGGGCCTTTGCTGGAAACACCATATATTTT
.,14,.,TRBJ1-2,TRBV28,CASTAPGRVNGYTF,TGTGCCAGCACCGCTCCGGGGCGCGTGAATGGCTACACCTTC
.,16,.,TRBJ1-2,TRBV28,CASTPGYGGMVYGYTF,TGTGCCAGCACCCCCGGGTATGGGGGCATGGTCTATGGCTACACCTTC
.,13,.,TRBJ1-3,TRBV2,CASSENWRNTIYF,TGTGCCAGCAGTGAAAACTGGCGAAACACCATATATTTT
once,14,TRBD1,TRBJ1-2,TRBV28,CASSTWTGSGGYTF,TGTGCCAGCAGTACGTGGACAGGCTCGGGCGGCTACACCTTC